Reported below is one TCR beta chain. Its specificity is unknown. This entry belongs to a study of cytomegalovirus exposure and HLA in healthy donors. Study-wide results and limits: Later analysis suggested most CMV-associated TCR beta chains were HLA-restricted. It was reportedly the case that the classifier diagnosed cytomegalovirus status with high specificity and sensitivity. The analysis excluded some indistinguishable V segments, including TRBV6-2 and TRBV6-3.

The CDR3 extends over 14 amino acids. Germline loops: CDR1 PRHDT, CDR2 FYEKMQ (reference sequence). Trimming at V came to 2 bases and at J to 7 bases, leaving 8 bases not matched to a gene. This PCR relied on a set of 60 Vbeta primers and 13 Jbeta primers. Libraries were prepared by immunoSEQ multiplex PCR; TCRdb keeps only in-frame clonotypes and omits some of them. This sample carries about 130,000 clones, under 80% of them seen once, and the ten largest clones take 4.3%. Source material: PBMCs. This chain uses TRBV13 with TRBJ2-7, with 7 bases aligning to TRBD1. The source of this sequence is a man younger than 35 in good health and CMV-seropositive. The CDR3 sequence: CASSLNPDREEQYF. The CDR3, as DNA: TGTGCCAGCAGCTTAAACCCCGACAGGGAGGAGCAGTACTTC.